This T cell receptor (beta chain) stems from a study of tumor-infiltrating lymphocytes in primary liver carcinoma. They got blood RNA out of unsorted whole blood and also pulled out germline DNA. Many counts were recorded for this clonotype. A constant-region primer primed TCR beta cDNA synthesis from roughly 510 ng of total RNA. It was through three nested multiplex PCR rounds of slightly modified ARM-PCR that TCR beta libraries arose. TCRdb re-called the multiplex PCR reads with MiXCR, one entry per CDR3 protein. Altogether 320,000 or so distinct CDR3 sequences are present, less than 75% being singletons, with the ten largest covering roughly 9%. This receptor was obtained from a man in his forties with primary liver carcinoma and hepatitis B virus infection. Input material: peripheral blood.

The CDR3 DNA reads TGCAGCGTTGACCGGGATGGAGAGACCCAGTACTTC. As protein: CSVDRDGETQYF. The V call is TRBV29-1, the J call TRBJ2-5; D perhaps matches TRBD2 (5 bases). Trimming shortened V by 3 bases and J by 4 bases, and 9 bases separated the two germline ends. The CDR3 has 12 amino acids. Germline lookup yields CDR1 SQVTM and CDR2 ANQGSEA.